Listed below are T cell receptor beta chains from one sample, sequenced in a study of CD8 T cells in ankylosing spondylitis. TCRdb passed the 5' RACE reads through MiXCR, listing each CDR3 protein once. The data contain 240,000 or so distinct CDR3 sequences, 9.5% to 12% of them singletons. Sequencing was carried out using blood, either unsorted or a sorted T cell fraction (not recorded which). All receptors derive from a male donor with ankylosing spondylitis or in good health (not recorded which). The CDR3 runs from the conserved cysteine through the conserved F or W. The D gene is left open where the match is weak. Expanded clones get a size class; other rows say once, few or many, or leave the size out.

D,size,V,J,DNA,CDR3
NA,many,TRBV3-1,TRBJ2-1,TGTGCCAGCGAACCCAGTCAGCCAAACTTCAATGAGCAGTTCTTC,CASEPSQPNFNEQFF
TRBD2,NA,TRBV3-1,TRBJ2-3,TGTGCCAGCAGCCTCCGGACTAGCGGGAGTAGCACAGATACGCAGTATTTT,CASSLRTSGSSTDTQYF
TRBD2,many,TRBV5-1,TRBJ2-2,TGCGCCAGCAGCTTGTCTCTGGGAGGGCCTACCGGGGAGCTGTTTTTT,CASSLSLGGPTGELFF
TRBD1,many,TRBV9,TRBJ2-3,TGTGCCAGCAGCCCGGGACAGGGGATTTATACGCAGTATTTT,CASSPGQGIYTQYF
NA,NA,TRBV10-3,TRBJ1-5,TGTGCCATCAGTGAGGGGCTACGTCAGCCCCAGCATTTT,CAISEGLRQPQHF
NA,many,TRBV20-1,TRBJ2-7,TGCAGTGCCACAGATCGGGATGGGTTCTCCTACGAGCAGTACTTC,CSATDRDGFSYEQYF
TRBD1,few,TRBV12-5,TRBJ2-4,TGTGCTAGTGGTTTGGGCCAGGGGGCCAGAAACATTCAGTACTTC,CASGLGQGARNIQYF
NA,many,TRBV5-1,TRBJ1-6,TGCGCCAGCAGCTTGGAATACGCGGGACAATATAATTCACCCCTCCACTTT,CASSLEYAGQYNSPLHF
TRBD2,NA,TRBV15,TRBJ2-5,TGTGCCACCAGCAGAGATCTCCTAGCGGAAGAGACCCAGTACTTC,CATSRDLLAEETQYF
NA,many,TRBV12-5,TRBJ1-1,TGTGCTAGTGGTTTGGGAGACAGCAGGAACACTGAAGCTTTCTTT,CASGLGDSRNTEAFF
TRBD1,many,TRBV10-1,TRBJ2-3,TGCGCCAGCAGTGAGAATCCGGGACAGGGGGCAGATACGCAGTATTTT,CASSENPGQGADTQYF
TRBD1,many,TRBV20-1,TRBJ1-2,TGCAGTGCTAGTAGTCTACAGGGGGACGGTGGCTACACCTTC,CSASSLQGDGGYTF
TRBD1,many,TRBV20-1,TRBJ1-1,TGCAGTGGGAGAAACGTTCAGGGGGCAAAAGGTGAAGCTTTCTTT,CSGRNVQGAKGEAFF
NA,many,TRBV5-1,TRBJ1-1,TGCGCCAGCAGCTTGGGGGGACGGGAGAACACTGAAGCTTTCTTT,CASSLGGRENTEAFF
TRBD2,many,TRBV20-1,TRBJ2-1,TGCAGTGCTAGGCCTTCTAGCGGGAGAACCTACAATGAGCAGTTCTTC,CSARPSSGRTYNEQFF
NA,many,TRBV10-3,TRBJ2-5,TGTGCCATCAGTGGCTCCGCGGGGCGCCCACAAGAGACCCAGTACTTC,CAISGSAGRPQETQYF
NA,NA,TRBV4-1,TRBJ1-4,TGCGCCAGCAGCCGCCCGGGTGCAACTAATGAAAAACTGTTTTTT,CASSRPGATNEKLFF
TRBD1,many,TRBV9,TRBJ1-1,TGTGCCAGCAGCCCCCAGGGACAGGGAAACACTGAAGCTTTCTTT,CASSPQGQGNTEAFF